One T cell receptor (beta chain) is described in this entry. In the study's own analysis: Reference gene primers were amplified, and this amplification served to estimate nucleated cell counts. The repertoire was sequenced with immunoSEQ multiplex PCR; TCRdb's copy has only in-frame clones and lacks some. D and trimming were read from the DNA, whereas the V and J calls and clone size are those reported in that table. The profile shows 130,000 or so clones, about 90% of them singletons. The sample comes from a study of blood T cell repertoires in COVID-19. Overall study: Italy, Spain and the United States were the sources of the convalescent and acute COVID-19 samples. The cDNA or gDNA used as material had been derived from T cells, B-cell-depleted T cells, or PBMCs.

The source material was peripheral blood. This sequence was found in a woman aged 50 to 60 who had recovered from COVID-19.

The chain's CDR3 is CASSFSAYNEQFF. The CDR3 DNA reads as TGTGCCAGCAGCTTCTCGGCCTACAATGAGCAGTTCTTC. The rearrangement uses TRBV7-2 and TRBJ2-1; D is unclear. Germline V gives CDR1 SGHTA, CDR2 FQGNSA. V lost 3 bases, J lost 2 bases, and 5 bases lay in between. This CDR3 has 13 residues.